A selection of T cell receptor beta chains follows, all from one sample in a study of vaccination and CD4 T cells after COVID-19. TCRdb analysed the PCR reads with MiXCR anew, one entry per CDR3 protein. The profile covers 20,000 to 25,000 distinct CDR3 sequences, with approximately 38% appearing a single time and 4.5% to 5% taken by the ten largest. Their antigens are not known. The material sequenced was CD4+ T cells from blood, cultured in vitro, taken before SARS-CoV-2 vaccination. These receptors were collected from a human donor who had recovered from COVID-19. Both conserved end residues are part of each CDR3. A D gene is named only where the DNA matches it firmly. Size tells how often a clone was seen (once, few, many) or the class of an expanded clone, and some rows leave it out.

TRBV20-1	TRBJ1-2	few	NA	TGCAGTGCAAGGGGGGCAGGGACCAGCTATGGCTACACCTTC	CSARGAGTSYGYTF
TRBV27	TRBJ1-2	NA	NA	TGTGCCAGCAGTTTTAGAGGGTTGGGAGGCTACACCTTC	CASSFRGLGGYTF
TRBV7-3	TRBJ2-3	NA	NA	TGTGCCAGCAGCTTCCGGGCAGGGGACACAGATACGCAGTATTTT	CASSFRAGDTDTQYF
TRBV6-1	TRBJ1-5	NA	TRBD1	TGTGCCAGCAGTCCCCGCCCGCCTTGGACAGGGGGCACTCAGCCCCAGCATTTT	CASSPRPPWTGGTQPQHF
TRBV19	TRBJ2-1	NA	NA	TGTGCCAGTAGTAGAGGACAGGGAGGGCCCGGGCATGAGCAGTTCTTC	CASSRGQGGPGHEQFF
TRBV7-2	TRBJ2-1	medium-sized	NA	TGTGCCAGCAGCTTAGGAGGGGACCCCTACAATGAGCAGTTCTTC	CASSLGGDPYNEQFF
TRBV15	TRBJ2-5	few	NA	TGTGCCACCAGCAGTGATTTTTGGCAAGAGACCCAGTACTTC	CATSSDFWQETQYF
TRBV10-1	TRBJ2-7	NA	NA	TGCGCCAGCAGTGAAGGCTTTTCCCCCTCCTACGAGCAGTACTTC	CASSEGFSPSYEQYF
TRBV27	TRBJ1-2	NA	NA	TGTGCCAGCAGTTTTTCTAGGGCCCCCTATGGCTACACCTTC	CASSFSRAPYGYTF
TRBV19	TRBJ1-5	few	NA	TGTGCCAGTAGTATAAGGGCTAATCAGCCCCAGCATTTT	CASSIRANQPQHF
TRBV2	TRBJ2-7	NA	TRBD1	TGTGCCAGCAGAAGGGCCGGGACAGGGGACGAGCAGTACTTC	CASRRAGTGDEQYF
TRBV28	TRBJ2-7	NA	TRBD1	TGTGCCAGCAGCAGGGACAGCTACGAGCAGTACTTC	CASSRDSYEQYF
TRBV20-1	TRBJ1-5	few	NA	TGCAGTGCTAGAGATCCCGGGACATCACCTCAGCCCCAGCATTTT	CSARDPGTSPQPQHF
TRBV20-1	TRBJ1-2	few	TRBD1	TGCAGTGCTAGAGGGGACAGTTACTATGGCTACACCTTC	CSARGDSYYGYTF
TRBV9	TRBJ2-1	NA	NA	TGTGCCAGCAGCGTAGGGACTCTAGTAGATGAGCAGTTCTTC	CASSVGTLVDEQFF
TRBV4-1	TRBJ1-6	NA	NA	TGCGCCAGCAGCCAAGATCGAGGCCGCAGTTATAATTCACCCCTCCACTTT	CASSQDRGRSYNSPLHF
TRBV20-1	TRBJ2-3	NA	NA	TGCAGTGCTGTCAGGGGGGATAGCACAGATACGCAGTATTTT	CSAVRGDSTDTQYF
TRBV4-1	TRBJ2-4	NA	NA	TGCGCCAGCAGCCAAGATGGAGGGAAGGGGGACAAAAACATTCAGTACTTC	CASSQDGGKGDKNIQYF
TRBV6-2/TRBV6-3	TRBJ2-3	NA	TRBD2	TGTGCCAGCAGTTACTCGAGGCTAGCGGGGCCCCCGGATACGCAGTATTTT	CASSYSRLAGPPDTQYF
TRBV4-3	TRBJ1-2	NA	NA	TGCGCCAGCAGCCAAGAAGGGGAGGGCTCGTTGGTCTTC	CASSQEGEGSLVF
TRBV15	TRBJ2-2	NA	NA	TGTGCCACCAGCAGAGTCCGGGGGCGGAGCGGGGAGCTGTTTTTT	CATSRVRGRSGELFF
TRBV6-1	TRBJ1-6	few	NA	TGTGCCAGCAGTGGAACTAAAGTTTCACCCCTCCACTTT	CASSGTKVSPLHF
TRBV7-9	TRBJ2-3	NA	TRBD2	TGTGCCAGCAGCCCTGGGACTAGCGGGAGTTATTCGGATACGCAGTATTTT	CASSPGTSGSYSDTQYF
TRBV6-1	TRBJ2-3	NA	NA	TGTGCCAGCGGGCAGATGCCCACAGATACGCAGTATTTT	CASGQMPTDTQYF
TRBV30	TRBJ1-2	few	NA	TGTGCCTGGAGTGTACCGGGTATCGGCTACACCTTC	CAWSVPGIGYTF
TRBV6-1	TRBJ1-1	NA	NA	TGTGCCAGCACCCAAACGGGGGGGAGGGGCACTGAAGCTTTCTTT	CASTQTGGRGTEAFF
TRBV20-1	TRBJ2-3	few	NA	TGCAGTGCTAAACGTCGAGGGGTGGATACGCAGTATTTT	CSAKRRGVDTQYF
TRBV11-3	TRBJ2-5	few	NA	TGTGCCAGCAGCCTACGGGACCGCGTCCAAGAGACCCAGTACTTC	CASSLRDRVQETQYF
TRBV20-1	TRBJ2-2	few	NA	TGCAGTGCTAGAGATCTAGGGAACACCGGGGAGCTGTTTTTT	CSARDLGNTGELFF
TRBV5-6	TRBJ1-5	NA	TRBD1	TGTGCCAGCAGCGCGACAGGGAGGGGCAATCAGCCCCAGCATTTT	CASSATGRGNQPQHF
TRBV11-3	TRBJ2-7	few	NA	TGTGCCAGCACCCGAGAGGGAAGCTCCTACGAGCAGTACTTC	CASTREGSSYEQYF
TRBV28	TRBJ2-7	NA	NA	TGTGCCAGCACGCAGCCGCCCTACGAGCAGTACTTC	CASTQPPYEQYF
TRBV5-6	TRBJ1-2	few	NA	TGTGCCAGCAGGGCTCAAACAGGGTTCTATGGCTACACCTTC	CASRAQTGFYGYTF
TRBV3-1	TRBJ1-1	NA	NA	TGTGCCAGCAGCCAAGAGTATGTCGCCACTGAAGCTTTCTTT	CASSQEYVATEAFF
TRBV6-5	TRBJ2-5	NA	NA	TGTGCCAGCAGTTACTCGAAGGACCGCTTTCTCCAAGAGACCCAGTACTTC	CASSYSKDRFLQETQYF
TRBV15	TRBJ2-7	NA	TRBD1	TGTGCCACCGGATCGACAGGGAGTGGCTACGAGCAGTACTTC	CATGSTGSGYEQYF
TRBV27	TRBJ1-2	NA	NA	TGTGCCAGCAGCGCGCGTGGGCGCGACTATGGCTACACCTTC	CASSARGRDYGYTF
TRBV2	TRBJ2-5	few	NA	TGTGCCAGCAGGGAGGGGTCGGCACTAGCAGAGACCCAGTACTTC	CASREGSALAETQYF
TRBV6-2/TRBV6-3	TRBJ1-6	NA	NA	TGTGCCAGCAGTGTCTCCGGGACACCTCCGGGGACACCCCTCCACTTT	CASSVSGTPPGTPLHF
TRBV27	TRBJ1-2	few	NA	TGTGCCAGCAGTTTAATGCCCGTAGGGAACTATGGCTACACCTTC	CASSLMPVGNYGYTF
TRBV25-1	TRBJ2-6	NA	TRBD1	TGTGCCAGCACCGCCGGACAGGGGAGGCCTGGGGCCAACGTCCTGACTTTC	CASTAGQGRPGANVLTF
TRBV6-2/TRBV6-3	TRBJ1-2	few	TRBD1	TGTGCCAGCACTATGGACAGGGGCTATGGCTACACCTTC	CASTMDRGYGYTF
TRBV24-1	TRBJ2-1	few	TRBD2	TGTGCCCCAACGGGGGGAGAGCAGTTCTTC	CAPTGGEQFF
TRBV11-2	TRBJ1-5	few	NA	TGTGCCAGCAGCTTAGATAGGGATCAGCCCCAGCATTTT	CASSLDRDQPQHF
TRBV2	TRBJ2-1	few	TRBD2	TGTGCCAGTCACATAGCGGGAGTCTCCTACAATGAGCAGTTCTTC	CASHIAGVSYNEQFF
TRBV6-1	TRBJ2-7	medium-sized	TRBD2	TGTGCCAGCAGCGAATCCCTAGCGGGCACCTACGAGCAGTACTTC	CASSESLAGTYEQYF
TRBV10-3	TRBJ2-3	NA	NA	TGTGCCATCAGTGTCGGCTCGCTTGACACAGATACGCAGTATTTT	CAISVGSLDTDTQYF
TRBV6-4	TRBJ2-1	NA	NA	TGTGCCAGCAGTGAGGAGGGGGCAAACAATGAGCAGTTCTTC	CASSEEGANNEQFF
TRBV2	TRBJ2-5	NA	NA	TGTGCCAGCAGTGAAGTGAGGGAGACCCAGTACTTC	CASSEVRETQYF
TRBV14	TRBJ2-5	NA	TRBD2	TGTGCCAGCAGCCGGCGGGGGGAAGAGACCCAGTACTTC	CASSRRGEETQYF
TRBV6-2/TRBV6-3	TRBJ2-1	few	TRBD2	TGTGCCAGCAAAGGACTAGTGGGAAATGAGCAGTTCTTC	CASKGLVGNEQFF
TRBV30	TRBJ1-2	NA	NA	TGTGCCTGGAGTCCCTCGCCAGGGGTGGGTGATGGCTACACCTTC	CAWSPSPGVGDGYTF
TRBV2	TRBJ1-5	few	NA	TGTGCCAGCAGTGGTCCCAGCAATCAGCCCCAGCATTTT	CASSGPSNQPQHF